The rows below give T cell receptor beta chains drawn from one sample of a study of OX40 agonist ivuxolimab in advanced cancers. Here immunoSEQ multiplex PCR was the method, and the copy in TCRdb shows in-frame clones only, minus some. Among 37,000 or so clones listed, about 82% were seen once. The sample consisted of CD4+ or CD8+ T cells sorted from blood, taken in a trial of the OX40 agonist ivuxolimab. All receptors come from an adult with an advanced solid tumor such as melanoma, head and neck, liver or kidney cancer. Each CDR3 is given with its conserved first and last residue. A D gene is named only where the DNA matches it firmly. Size tells how often a clone was seen (once, few, many) or the class of an expanded clone, and some rows leave it out.

d_call	clone_size	j_call	v_call	cdr3_aa	cdr3_nt
TRBD1	.	TRBJ1-2	TRBV7-9	CASSLTFRQGGGGYTF	TGTGCCAGCAGCTTAACATTTAGACAGGGTGGTGGTGGCTACACCTTC
.	.	TRBJ2-5	TRBV7-9	CASSARMETQYF	TGTGCCAGCAGCGCCCGGATGGAGACCCAGTACTTC
.	.	TRBJ1-2	TRBV11-2	CASSLRGYGGYTF	TGTGCCAGCAGCTTGCGGGGATATGGGGGCTACACCTTC
.	few	TRBJ2-5	TRBV7-2	CASSTYGDKETQYF	TGTGCCAGCAGCACATACGGGGACAAAGAGACCCAGTACTTC
.	.	TRBJ1-5	TRBV6-1	CASSERFGGSQPQHF	TGTGCCAGCAGTGAAAGATTTGGGGGGAGTCAGCCCCAGCATTTT
.	.	TRBJ2-1	TRBV20-1	CSADYNEQFF	TGCAGTGCGGATTACAATGAGCAGTTCTTC
.	.	TRBJ1-5	TRBV6-1	CASSESSNQPQHF	TGTGCCAGCAGTGAAAGTAGCAATCAGCCCCAGCATTTT
TRBD1	.	TRBJ2-3	TRBV28	CASSSQSTGGPDTQYF	TGTGCCAGCAGTTCCCAATCGACAGGGGGCCCAGATACGCAGTATTTT
TRBD1	.	TRBJ1-1	TRBV5-4	CASHTGGTEAFF	TGTGCCAGCCACACAGGGGGCACTGAAGCTTTCTTT
TRBD2	.	TRBJ2-3	TRBV2	CASRTSGRTDTQYF	TGTGCCAGCAGGACTAGCGGGCGCACAGATACGCAGTATTTT
.	.	TRBJ1-2	TRBV19	CASSMGGVIVDYGYTF	TGTGCCAGTAGTATGGGCGGGGTCATAGTCGACTATGGCTACACCTTC
.	once	TRBJ2-1	TRBV14	CASSQDGGSSYNEQFF	TGTGCCAGCAGCCAAGACGGGGGAAGCTCCTACAATGAGCAGTTCTTC
.	.	TRBJ2-7	TRBV19	CASSPNTPYEQYF	TGTGCCAGTAGCCCTAACACTCCCTACGAGCAGTACTTC
.	.	TRBJ2-3	TRBV6-5	CASSIQDTQYF	TGTGCCAGCAGCATCCAAGATACGCAGTATTTT
.	.	TRBJ2-4	TRBV9	CAWRRGAKNIQYF	TGTGCCTGGAGGAGAGGAGCCAAAAACATTCAGTACTTC
.	once	TRBJ2-1	TRBV2	CASSAQIATHNEQFF	TGTGCCAGCAGCGCACAAATAGCGACCCACAATGAGCAGTTCTTC
.	.	TRBJ2-7	TRBV2	CASRNYRDSYEQYF	TGTGCCAGCAGGAACTACAGGGACTCCTACGAGCAGTACTTC
.	.	TRBJ2-7	TRBV28	CASSLDSAYEQYF	TGTGCCAGCAGTTTGGACAGTGCCTACGAGCAGTACTTC
TRBD2	.	TRBJ2-7	TRBV7-3	CASSLSSGGEQYF	TGTGCCAGCAGCTTAAGTTCGGGGGGCGAGCAGTACTTC
TRBD2	.	TRBJ2-7	TRBV5-4	CASSFAGGNYEQYF	TGTGCCAGCAGCTTTGCGGGAGGGAACTACGAGCAGTACTTC
.	.	TRBJ2-1	TRBV19	CASSISRNEQFF	TGTGCCAGTAGTATATCACGAAATGAGCAGTTCTTC
.	.	TRBJ1-2	TRBV20-1	CSAIRDAGYTF	TGCAGTGCTATCCGGGACGCTGGCTACACCTTC
.	.	TRBJ2-7	TRBV15	CATSRGGTPSYEQYF	TGTGCCACCAGCAGAGGAGGGACACCTTCCTACGAGCAGTACTTC